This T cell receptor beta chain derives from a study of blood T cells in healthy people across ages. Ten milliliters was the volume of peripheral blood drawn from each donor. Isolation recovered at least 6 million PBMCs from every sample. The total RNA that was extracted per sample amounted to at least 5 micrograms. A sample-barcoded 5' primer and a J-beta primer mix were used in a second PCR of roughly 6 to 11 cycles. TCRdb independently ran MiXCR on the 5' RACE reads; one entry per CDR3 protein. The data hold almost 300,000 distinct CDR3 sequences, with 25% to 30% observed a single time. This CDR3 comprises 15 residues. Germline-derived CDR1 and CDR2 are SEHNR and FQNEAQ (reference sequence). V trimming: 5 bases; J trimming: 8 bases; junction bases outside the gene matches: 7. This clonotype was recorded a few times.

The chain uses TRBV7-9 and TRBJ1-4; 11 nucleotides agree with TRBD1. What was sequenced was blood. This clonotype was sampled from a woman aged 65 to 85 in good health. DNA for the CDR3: TGTGCCAGCAGCCTAGGGGACAGGGGGAACGAAAAACTGTTTTTT. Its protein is CASSLGDRGNEKLFF.